This paragraph covers one T cell receptor beta chain sequence. These data belong to a study of cytomegalovirus exposure and HLA in healthy donors. A multiplex PCR was run with 60 Vbeta primers and 13 Jbeta primers. Sequenced by immunoSEQ multiplex PCR; TCRdb stores in-frame clones only, minus some. The specimen's table records over 150,000 clones. The CDR3 is made up of 16 amino acids. Germline values: CDR1 MNHEY, CDR2 SMNVEV (reference sequence). Losses at the gene ends were 3 bases for V and 4 bases for J; bases not matched to a gene: 7. This TCR was sampled from a boy younger than 18 in good health and CMV-seronegative. The V and J genes are TRBV27 and TRBJ2-7; 12 nucleotides line up with TRBD2. Material for sequencing was PBMCs. CDR3 in amino acids: CASSLTSGGAVYEQYF. The CDR3 coding sequence is TGTGCCAGCAGTTTGACTAGCGGGGGCGCTGTGTACGAGCAGTACTTC.